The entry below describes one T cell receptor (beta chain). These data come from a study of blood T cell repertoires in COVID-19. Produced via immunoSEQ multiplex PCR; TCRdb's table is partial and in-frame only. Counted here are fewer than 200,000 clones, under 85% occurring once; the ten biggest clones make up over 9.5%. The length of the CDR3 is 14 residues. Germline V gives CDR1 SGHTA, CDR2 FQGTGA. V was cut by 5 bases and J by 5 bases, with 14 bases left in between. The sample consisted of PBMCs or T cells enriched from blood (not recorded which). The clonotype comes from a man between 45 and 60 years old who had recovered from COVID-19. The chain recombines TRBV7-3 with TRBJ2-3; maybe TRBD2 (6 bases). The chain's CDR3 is CASSPGGYGDTQYF. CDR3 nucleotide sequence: TGTGCCAGCAGCCCAGGAGGGTATGGAGATACGCAGTATTTT. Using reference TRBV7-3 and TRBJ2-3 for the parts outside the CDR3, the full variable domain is GAGVSQTPSNKVTEKGKYVELRCDPISGHTALYWYRQSLGQGPEFLIYFQGTGAADDSGLPNDRFFAVRPEGSVSTLKIQRTERGDSAVYLCASSPGGYGDTQYFGPGTRLTVL.